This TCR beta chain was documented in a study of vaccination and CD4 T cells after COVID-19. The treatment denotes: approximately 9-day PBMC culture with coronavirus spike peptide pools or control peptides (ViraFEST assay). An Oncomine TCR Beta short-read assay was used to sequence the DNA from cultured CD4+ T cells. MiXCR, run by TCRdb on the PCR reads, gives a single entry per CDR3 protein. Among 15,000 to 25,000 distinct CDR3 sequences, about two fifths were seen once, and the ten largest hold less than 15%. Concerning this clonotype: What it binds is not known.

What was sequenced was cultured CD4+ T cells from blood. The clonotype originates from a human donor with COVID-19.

The CDR3 DNA sequence: TGTGCCAGCAGTTACTCGACAGGGATCACTGAAGCTTTCTTT. This codes for CASSYSTGITEAFF. The chain has TRBV6-5 and TRBJ1-1, with 7 positions matching TRBD1. The trim removed 0 bases at V and 4 bases at J, leaving 2 bases unmatched. CDR3 length: 14 amino acids. Germline V gene lookup returns CDR1 MNHEY and CDR2 SVGAGI.